The next 28 T cell receptor beta chains were all read from a single sample in a study of cytomegalovirus exposure and HLA in healthy donors. The PCR made use of 60 Vbeta and 13 Jbeta primers. Assay used: immunoSEQ multiplex PCR; TCRdb lists only in-frame clones, some missing. The sample includes some 140,000 clones, about four fifths of them seen just once. Sample: PBMCs. The receptors come from a man younger than 30 in good health and CMV-seronegative.

Note on this clone: Other DNA variants within this sample encode the same CDR3. The chain is built from TRBV9 and TRBJ1-5, with 7 bases aligning to TRBD1. CDR3 length equals 15 residues. Trimming cost V 0 bases and J 2 bases; bases outside gene matches: 2. Germline V gives CDR1 SGDLS, CDR2 YYNGEE. In DNA form, the CDR3 reads TGTGCCAGCAGCGTAGGACAGGGCGGCAATCAGCCCCAGCATTTT. Its translation: CASSVGQGGNQPQHF.

The V gene is TRBV19, the J gene TRBJ2-5; TRBD1 agrees at 9 bases. Germline V gene data show CDR1 as LNHDA and CDR2 as SQIVND (reference sequence). The CDR3 is made up of 16 amino acids. V lost 5 bases, J lost 4 bases, and 11 bases stayed unmatched. CDR3 protein: CASSPKFDRGRETQYF. CDR3 DNA sequence: TGTGCCAGTAGTCCCAAATTCGACAGGGGGAGAGAGACCCAGTACTTC.

This clone has only a few counts. The chain links TRBV4-3 to TRBJ2-7, with a tentative D call TRBD1 (5 bases). The CDR3 is 14 residues long. Per the germline V gene, CDR1 is LGHNA and CDR2 is YSLEER. The ends were cut back, 1 base at V and 4 bases at J, with 11 bases in the middle. CDR3 residues: CASSQGIKGYEQYF. The CDR3 DNA reads as TGCGCCAGCAGCCAAGGAATAAAGGGGTACGAGCAGTACTTC.

V is TRBV2 and J is TRBJ1-3; D unresolved. Germline V gene lookup returns CDR1 SNHLY and CDR2 FYNNEI. CDR3 length: 14 residues. V dropped 8 bases and J dropped 2 bases, with 13 bases sitting between them. Here the CDR3 reads CASSRDLPGNTIYF. The CDR3 coding sequence is TGTGCCAGCTCCCGGGATCTCCCTGGAAACACCATATATTTT.

This clone was counted between two and nine times. Other DNA variants within this sample encode the same CDR3. The J gene is TRBJ1-1, the V gene TRBV7-9; D possibly corresponds to TRBD1 (6 bases). Trimming cost V 1 base and J 8 bases, with 11 bases left between them. From germline, CDR1 is SEHNR and CDR2 FQNEAQ (reference sequence). The CDR3 consists of 13 residues. The CDR3 coding sequence is TGTGCCAGCAGCTTAGACCCGGGGACAGAAGCTTTCTTT. Its translation is CASSLDPGTEAFF.

The chain has TRBV4-3 and TRBJ2-2; 7 nucleotides match TRBD1. CDR3 length equals 17 residues. Germline-derived CDR1 and CDR2 are LGHNA and YSLEER. V lost 2 bases to trimming and J lost 3 bases; unmatched junction nucleotides: 9. CDR3 amino acids: CASSQNLGTAYTGELFF. The CDR3, as DNA: TGCGCCAGCAGCCAAAATCTCGGGACAGCTTACACCGGGGAGCTGTTTTTT.

J is TRBJ1-2 and V is TRBV7-9, with D possibly matching TRBD1 (5 bases). Germline CDR1 is SEHNR and CDR2 is FQNEAQ (reference sequence). V lost 0 bases, J lost 0 bases, and 11 bases lay in between. The CDR3 sequence is 16 residues long. The CDR3 loop reads CASSLAGRGSNYGYTF. DNA for the CDR3: TGTGCCAGCAGCTTAGCAGGGCGGGGCTCTAACTATGGCTACACCTTC.

This clone came up a few times. The chain's CDR3 is CASSLAWGLGNTIYF. As DNA, the CDR3 is TGTGCCAGCAGCTTAGCGTGGGGCCTGGGAAACACCATATATTTT. This chain joins TRBV7-6 and TRBJ1-3, with a possible D match to TRBD1 (5 bases). The CDR3 sequence is 15 residues long. V lost 0 bases to trimming and J lost 4 bases, with 10 bases between them. In germline, CDR1 is SGHVS, CDR2 FNYEAQ.

This clone was counted a few times. The chain combines TRBV7-2 with TRBJ2-3, with 7 nucleotides matching TRBD2. With V trimmed by 5 bases and J by 3 bases, 11 bases remained unmatched. Germline assignment: CDR1 SGHTA and CDR2 FQGNSA. This CDR3 has 16 amino acids. Here the CDR3 reads CASSESRGVGTDTQYF. Here the CDR3 DNA reads TGTGCCAGCAGCGAAAGCCGGGGGGTGGGAACAGATACGCAGTATTTT.

The V call is TRBV4-2, the J call TRBJ1-5; D remains unclear. The CDR3 contains 15 residues. The germline gives CDR1 LGHNA, CDR2 YNFKEQ. The ends were cut back, 0 bases at V and 1 base at J, with 7 bases in the middle. CDR3 DNA: TGTGCCAGCAGCCAAGAGGAGGGAAGCAATCAGCCCCAGCATTTT. The encoded protein is CASSQEEGSNQPQHF.

This chain connects TRBV9 to TRBJ2-7, with D possibly matching TRBD1 (6 bases). Germline CDR1 and CDR2: SGDLS and YYNGEE. The CDR3 length is 14 residues. V was clipped by 3 bases and J by 2 bases, with 12 bases between them. CDR3: CASSGRDNPYEQYF. CDR3 bases: TGTGCCAGCAGCGGCCGGGACAACCCCTACGAGCAGTACTTC.

This clone occurred once. V and J are TRBV5-1 and TRBJ1-3, with D maybe TRBD1 (5 bases). The CDR3 totals 16 residues. Germline CDR1 reads SGHRS; CDR2 reads YFSETQ. Trimming left V 6 bases short and J 0 bases short, with 16 bases between. CDR3 sequence: CASNSNPGGSGNTIYF. CDR3 DNA: TGCGCCAGCAACTCGAACCCCGGGGGCTCTGGAAACACCATATATTTT.

This rearrangement joins TRBV5-5 to TRBJ2-1; weak D call: TRBD1 (6 bases). V dropped 3 bases and J dropped 0 bases, with 16 bases sitting between them. Germline V gene sequence: CDR1 SGHKS, CDR2 YYEKEE (reference sequence). The CDR3 contains 17 residues. In nucleotides, the CDR3 is TGTGCCAGCAGCTCAACAGGGATACCCTTCTCCTACAATGAGCAGTTCTTC. Its protein product is CASSSTGIPFSYNEQFF.

The genes are TRBV13 and TRBJ1-2; no definite D call. This CDR3 region has 18 residues. V lost 0 bases and J lost 6, with 23 bases in between. Germline V gene data show CDR1 as PRHDT and CDR2 as FYEKMQ (reference sequence). The CDR3 DNA follows: TGTGCCAGCAGCTTAGGAATAGCCGGCCATGTGGATAGCCATGGCTACACCTTC. This sequence encodes CASSLGIAGHVDSHGYTF.

V is TRBV20-1 and J is TRBJ1-1, with 7 nucleotides matching TRBD1. V lost 5 bases and J lost 5; bases outside the gene matches: 2. Germline V CDR1 and CDR2: DFQATT, SNEGSKA (reference sequence). The CDR3 sequence is 11 residues long. The CDR3 spells CSAPGGTEAFF. CDR3 nucleotides: TGCAGTGCTCCAGGGGGAACTGAAGCTTTCTTT.

J is TRBJ1-1 and V is TRBV6-5, with TRBD1 matching over 7 bases. Germline V gene data show CDR1 as MNHEY and CDR2 as SVGAGI. The V gene end was trimmed by 6 bases and the J gene end by 2 bases; junction bases not matched to a gene: 6. The CDR3 consists of 14 residues. For the CDR3, the DNA is TGTGCCAGCAGGGTGGGACAGACTAACACTGAAGCTTTCTTT. Protein sequence: CASRVGQTNTEAFF.

As for this clone: The junction does not match germline at one end; this may be a read error. This chain links TRBV7-9 with TRBJ2-7, with a possible D match to TRBD2 (6 bases). Germline loops: CDR1 SEHNR, CDR2 FQNEAQ (reference sequence). The CDR3 is 16 residues long. The CDR3 loop reads CSSSYGGAPSSYEQYF. Written as DNA, the CDR3 is TGTTCCAGCAGCTATGGCGGGGCGCCTAGCTCCTACGAGCAGTACTTC. Using reference TRBV7-9 and TRBJ2-7 for the parts outside the CDR3, the full variable domain is DTGVSQNPRHKITKRGQNVTFRCDPISEHNRLYWYRQTLGQGPEFLTYFQNEAQLEKSRLLSDRFSAERPKGSFSTLEIQRTEQGDSAMYLCSSSYGGAPSSYEQYFGPGTRLTVT.

V is TRBV23-1 and J is TRBJ1-5; TRBD1 matches at 11 bases. TRBV23-1 is filed as an ORF, its function uncertain. J lost 3 bases, V lost 1 base, and 8 bases had no gene match. This CDR3 region has 18 residues. The CDR3, as DNA: TGCGCCAGCAGTCAATTGAGGGACAGGGGGAGGGTCAATCAGCCCCAGCATTTT. Its translation: CASSQLRDRGRVNQPQHF.

The J gene is TRBJ1-5, the V gene TRBV6-6; no firm D call. The length of the CDR3 is 13 residues. In germline, CDR1 is MNHNY, CDR2 SVGAGI (reference sequence). V was trimmed by 4 bases and J by 4 bases, leaving 8 bases between them. This chain's CDR3 is CASSFRDNQPQHF. CDR3 nucleotide sequence: TGTGCCAGCAGTTTTAGAGATAATCAGCCCCAGCATTTT.

The chain's CDR3 is CASSAMGASTDTQYF. The DNA for the CDR3 is TGCGCCAGCAGTGCTATGGGGGCAAGCACAGATACGCAGTATTTT. The chain employs TRBV5-1 and TRBJ2-3, with a tentative D call TRBD1 (6 bases). From germline, CDR1 is SGHRS and CDR2 YFSETQ. Trimming left V 5 bases short and J 0 bases short, with 13 bases between. This CDR3 has 15 amino acids.

This chain joins TRBV2 and TRBJ2-3; TRBD2 matches 11 bases. Germline trimming cut 5 bases from V and 3 bases from J; bases unmatched to any gene: 10. The CDR3 consists of 17 residues. Germline V lookup: CDR1 SNHLY, CDR2 FYNNEI. The CDR3 here is CASSLEETSGDTDTQYF. Here the CDR3 DNA reads TGTGCCAGCAGTTTGGAGGAGACTAGCGGGGATACAGATACGCAGTATTTT.

The V and J genes are TRBV11-3 and TRBJ2-5, with 10 bases aligning to TRBD2. Germline trimming cut 5 bases from V and 4 bases from J; bases unmatched to any gene: 10. CDR1 SGHNT and CDR2 YENEEA come from the germline V gene. CDR3 length: 16 residues. Here the CDR3 DNA reads TGTGCCAGCAGCCCCGGGACTAGCGCAACTGGAGAGACCCAGTACTTC. Amino acids: CASSPGTSATGETQYF.

The chain is built from TRBV10-3 and TRBJ1-1, with 9 bases that match TRBD1. The CDR3 totals 17 residues. Germline V gene data show CDR1 as ENHRY and CDR2 as SYGVKD. The V segment lost 0 bases and the J segment 2 bases; nucleotides outside the gene matches: 7. The CDR3, as DNA: TGTGCCATCAGTGAGTCGGGACAGGGAGGGCCTAACACTGAAGCTTTCTTT. This encodes CAISESGQGGPNTEAFF.

As concerns this clone: This CDR3 is also generated by other DNA sequences in the sample. The chain carries TRBV30 and TRBJ1-5; TRBD1 might be the D (6 bases). V shed 4 bases and J shed 3 bases, with 10 bases lying between them. This CDR3 spans 13 amino acids. Germline V gene data show CDR1 as GTSNPN and CDR2 as SVGIG (reference sequence). The DNA for the CDR3 is TGTGCCTGGACTGGACAGTACAATCAGCCCCAGCATTTT. This translates into CAWTGQYNQPQHF.

In DNA, the CDR3 is TGTGCCAGCACCCGATCATTTCTAAACTATGGCTACACCTTC. Translating gives CASTRSFLNYGYTF. J is TRBJ1-2 and V is TRBV2, with D unclear. The CDR3 is 14 amino acids. Per the germline V gene, CDR1 is SNHLY and CDR2 is FYNNEI. V was shortened by 7 bases and J by 2 bases, with 14 bases between the two germline ends.

The J gene is TRBJ1-1, the V gene TRBV5-1; D might be TRBD1 (5 bases). This CDR3 contains 13 residues. The germline V gene has CDR1 SGHRS and CDR2 YFSETQ. V lost 5 bases to trimming and J lost 6 bases, with 14 bases between them. The CDR3 DNA reads TGCGCCAGCAGGTGGGGGGACGACGCTGAAGCTTTCTTT. The encoded protein is CASRWGDDAEAFF.

The rearrangement links TRBV29-1 to TRBJ1-2; TRBD1 matches 9 bases. Losses at the gene ends were 2 bases for V and 3 bases for J; bases not matched to a gene: 1. The germline V gene has CDR1 SQVTM and CDR2 ANQGSEA. CDR3 size: 13 residues. The CDR3 protein is CSVERDRDYGYTF. The DNA of the CDR3 is TGCAGCGTTGAACGGGACAGGGACTATGGCTACACCTTC.

This rearrangement joins TRBV27 to TRBJ1-6; D ambiguous. The CDR3 has 14 amino acids. Germline V gives CDR1 MNHEY, CDR2 SMNVEV (reference sequence). Trimming left V 3 bases short and J 8 bases short, with 11 bases between. The CDR3 spells CASSFLPLDSPLHF. In DNA form, the CDR3 reads TGTGCCAGCAGTTTTCTACCTCTGGATTCACCCCTCCACTTT.